This T cell receptor beta chain was profiled in a study of cytotoxic CD8 clonotypes in ibrutinib-treated CLL. In the study overall: Response samples were taken after a median around 11 months of treatment, range 6 to 36. Mean productive templates were around 260,000; mean productive rearrangements were fewer than 95,000.

This CDR3 spans 16 amino acids. Germline V CDR1 and CDR2: MDHEN, SYDVKM. Deletions cut 4 bases from V and 2 bases from J, with 15 bases between. With sequencing, the targeted depth ranged from 1 in 200,000 to 1 in 1 million T cells. Clones were sequenced by immunoSEQ multiplex PCR, and TCRdb holds only the in-frame ones, with some missing. Of about 140,000 clones listed, around 82% are singletons. This clone was recorded once. This chain joins TRBV28 and TRBJ2-1; D is possibly TRBD2 (6 bases). The clonotype comes from a human donor with chronic lymphocytic leukemia. The source material was PBMCs, sampled after 36 months of ibrutinib treatment. The CDR3 DNA reads TGTGCCAGCAGTTCCCGGGACTGGTCGGCCTACAATGAGCAGTTCTTC. It translates to CASSSRDWSAYNEQFF.